These 25 T cell receptor beta chains originate from one sample sequenced in a study of type 1 regulatory T cells. No antigens are known for them. TCRdb ran MiXCR on the reads and lists one entry per CDR3 protein. This sample has 60,000 to 70,000 distinct CDR3 sequences, with 49% found just once. The sequenced sample was cultured non-Tr1 T cells, either the whole culture or a sorted T cell fraction (not recorded which). These receptors all come from a human donor in good health.

This chain links TRBV19 with TRBJ2-2; D could derive from TRBD1 or TRBD2 (5 bases each). The CDR3 is 14 residues long. V dropped 5 bases and J dropped 1 base, with 8 bases sitting between them. The germline CDR1 and CDR2 sequences are LNHDA and SQIVND (reference sequence). CDR3 DNA: TGTGCCAGTAGTTTTGGGGGGAACACCGGGGAGCTGTTTTTT. It translates to CASSFGGNTGELFF.

J is TRBJ2-2 and V is TRBV9; tentative D call: TRBD1 (6 bases). V was shortened by 0 bases and J by 5 bases, with 17 bases between the two germline ends. The length of the CDR3 is 17 residues. Germline assignment: CDR1 SGDLS and CDR2 YYNGEE. The CDR3 is CASSVERQGRGTGELFF. The CDR3 coding sequence is TGTGCCAGCAGCGTAGAGCGGCAGGGCAGGGGTACCGGGGAGCTGTTTTTT. The entire variable domain, with the rest obtained from reference TRBV9 and TRBJ2-2, is as follows: DSGVTQTPKHLITATGQRVTLRCSPRSGDLSVYWYQQSLDQGLQFLIQYYNGEERAKGNILERFSAQQFPDLHSELNLSSLELGDSALYFCASSVERQGRGTGELFFGEGSRLTVL.

This clonotype was seen a few times. The V and J genes are TRBV20-1 and TRBJ2-3; either TRBD1 or TRBD2 may supply D (6 bases each). Germline V gene lookup returns CDR1 DFQATT and CDR2 SNEGSKA (reference sequence). The CDR3 length is 13 residues. V was cut by 6 bases and J by 4 bases, with 14 bases left in between. In nucleotides, the CDR3 is TGCAGTGCGGGGGGCGCATACGCAGATACGCAGTATTTT. Amino acids: CSAGGAYADTQYF.

J is TRBJ1-4 and V is TRBV20-1; 7 bases are a match to TRBD1. This CDR3 contains 14 residues. Germline V gene sequence: CDR1 DFQATT, CDR2 SNEGSKA (reference sequence). Trimming took 4 bases from V and 2 from J; bases not matched to a gene: 4. The CDR3 DNA sequence: TGCAGTGCTACCTTAGGGGGCACTAATGAAAAACTGTTTTTT. Its protein is CSATLGGTNEKLFF.

This clonotype was picked up one time. The rearrangement uses TRBV27 and TRBJ1-2; TRBD1 aligns across 7 bases. V was pared by 8 bases and J by 8 bases, with 17 bases of the junction left unmatched. This CDR3 comprises 15 residues. The germline V gene has CDR1 MNHEY and CDR2 SMNVEV (reference sequence). CDR3 in DNA: TGTGCCAGCCGACAGGGAAGTTCCTTTCAAAGCGGCTACACCTTC. Its translation is CASRQGSSFQSGYTF.

This clonotype was picked up one time. This chain uses TRBV18 with TRBJ1-5; the D is unclear. With 3 bases removed from V and 5 bases from J, the gap between germline ends came to 8 bases. The V gene's germline CDR1 is KGHSH and CDR2 LQKENI. This CDR3 has 13 amino acids. Written as DNA, the CDR3 is TGTGCCAGCTCACCTGGTATTTATCAGCCCCAGCATTTT. It encodes CASSPGIYQPQHF.

The V and J genes are TRBV5-1 and TRBJ1-1, with 7 bases that match TRBD1. The CDR3 consists of 14 residues. The germline CDR1 and CDR2 sequences are SGHRS and YFSETQ. The V gene end was trimmed by 4 bases and the J gene end by 5 bases; junction bases not matched to a gene: 8. The CDR3 loop reads CASSPAGTETEAFF. In DNA form, the CDR3 reads TGCGCCAGCAGCCCAGCCGGGACAGAAACTGAAGCTTTCTTT.

The chain recombines TRBV19 with TRBJ1-5; D possibly corresponds to TRBD1 (5 bases). The V gene lost 7 bases and the J gene lost 4 bases, with 14 bases spanning the gap. Germline V gene data show CDR1 as LNHDA and CDR2 as SQIVND (reference sequence). This CDR3 contains 14 residues. CDR3 residues: CASNWLGANQPQHF. The CDR3 region has the DNA TGTGCCAGTAATTGGCTAGGGGCTAATCAGCCCCAGCATTTT.

Of note for this clonotype: This may be a read error, as it is one base from a much larger clone. The gene calls are TRBV5-1 and TRBJ1-1, with 7 bases matching TRBD1. Germline loops: CDR1 SGHRS, CDR2 YFSETQ. The CDR3 length is 13 residues. CDR3 in amino acids: CASSQGQNTKAFF. CDR3 nucleotides: TGCGCCAGCAGCCAGGGACAGAACACTAAAGCTTTCTTT. Variable domain in full (rest from reference TRBV5-1 and TRBJ1-1): KAGVTQTPRYLIKTRGQQVTLSCSPISGHRSVSWYQQTPGQGLQFLFEYFSETQRNKGNFPGRFSGRQFSNSRSEMNVSTLELGDSALYLCASSQGQNTKAFFGQGTRLTVV.

This clonotype was seen only a few times. The rearrangement joins TRBV13 to TRBJ1-1; D call uncertain. CDR1 is PRHDT, CDR2 FYEKMQ, per germline (reference sequence). The V gene lost 1 base and the J gene lost 8 bases, with 5 bases spanning the gap. This CDR3 is 11 amino acids long. The CDR3 DNA sequence: TGTGCCAGCAGCTTAGTAGAAGAAGCTTTCTTT. Translating it yields CASSLVEEAFF.

This clonotype has only a few counts. The V gene is TRBV3-1, the J gene TRBJ2-7, with D unresolved. Germline loops: CDR1 LGHDT, CDR2 YNNKEL (reference sequence). CDR3 length: 12 residues. V was cut by 2 bases and J by 7 bases, with 9 bases left in between. The CDR3 loop is CASSQKPWEQYF. The CDR3 DNA reads TGTGCCAGCAGCCAAAAGCCCTGGGAGCAGTACTTC.

The rearrangement joins TRBV7-9 to TRBJ1-2; D is undetermined. The germline CDR1 and CDR2 sequences are SEHNR and FQNEAQ (reference sequence). The V and J ends lost 3 bases and 4 bases respectively, with 15 bases between them. CDR3 length equals 15 residues. The CDR3 protein is CASSLVGRGFYGYTF. CDR3 nucleotide sequence: TGTGCCAGCAGCTTGGTGGGCAGAGGATTCTATGGCTACACCTTC.

This clonotype occurred once. The chain has TRBV6-5 and TRBJ1-2, with D tentatively TRBD1 (5 bases). The CDR3 totals 14 residues. V gave up 7 bases and J gave up 7 bases, with 19 bases separating them. CDR1 is MNHEY and CDR2 is SVGAGI in the germline V gene. CDR3 DNA sequence: TGTGCCAGCACTCAAAGGGGACGGTCTATTGGCTACACCTTC. Its protein is CASTQRGRSIGYTF.

This chain uses TRBV2 with TRBJ2-7, with D possibly TRBD1 on 5 matching bases. Germline CDR1 and CDR2: SNHLY and FYNNEI. The germline V and J ends were trimmed by 6 bases and 3 bases, with 9 bases remaining between them. The CDR3 loop spans 12 amino acids. The CDR3 spells CASRVDSYEQYF. The CDR3 DNA sequence: TGTGCCAGCAGGGTCGACAGCTACGAGCAGTACTTC.

The table lists this clonotype with a few counts. V and J are TRBV11-3 and TRBJ2-1; 7 bases agree with TRBD1. J gave up 6 bases and V 4 bases, and 9 bases lay outside the gene matches. The CDR3 covers 15 residues. Germline V gene sequence: CDR1 SGHNT, CDR2 YENEEA. Here the CDR3 DNA reads TGTGCCAGCAGCTCAGGGACAGTCAGGACCAATGAGCAGTTCTTC. Translating gives CASSSGTVRTNEQFF.

The CDR3 protein is CASSSRRGGYTF. The CDR3, as DNA: TGCGCCAGCAGCTCCCGCAGGGGTGGCTACACCTTC. The genes are TRBV5-1 and TRBJ1-2; TRBD1 is a possible D gene (6 bases). The germline V gene has CDR1 SGHRS and CDR2 YFSETQ. V gave up 3 bases and J gave up 7 bases, with 10 bases separating them. The CDR3 has 12 residues.

This clonotype was seen more than once but under ten times. The chain couples TRBV3-1 to TRBJ2-3; 8 bases are a match to TRBD2. Germline values: CDR1 LGHDT, CDR2 YNNKEL (reference sequence). The CDR3 runs to 15 residues. V trimming: 3 bases; J trimming: 6 bases; junction bases outside the gene matches: 8. The CDR3 DNA reads as TGTGCCAGCAGCCACGCCGGGGGGGCCGTGGATACGCAGTATTTT. This codes for CASSHAGGAVDTQYF.

The chain combines TRBV6-5 with TRBJ1-2, with 7 bases lining up with TRBD1. CDR1 and CDR2 (germline): MNHEY, SVGAGI. The length of the CDR3 is 15 residues. Trimming removed 6 bases from V and 8 bases from J; junction bases left unmatched: 15. As DNA, the CDR3 is TGTGCCAGCAGCGCGAGTAGGGGGCGATTGGGGGGCTACACCTTC. Translating it yields CASSASRGRLGGYTF.

V gene TRBV5-1 combines with J gene TRBJ2-1; D is possibly TRBD1 or TRBD2 (6 bases each). Germline CDR1 and CDR2: SGHRS and YFSETQ. The germline V and J ends were trimmed by 1 base and 8 bases, with 10 bases remaining between them. There are 13 residues in the CDR3. The CDR3: CASSLTGADEQFF. DNA for the CDR3: TGCGCCAGCAGCTTGACGGGGGCGGATGAGCAGTTCTTC.

This chain links TRBV20-1 with TRBJ1-2; D possibly corresponds to TRBD1 (6 bases). Germline CDR1 DFQATT, CDR2 SNEGSKA (reference sequence). V was pared by 4 bases and J by 10 bases, with 13 bases between. There are 11 residues in the CDR3. The CDR3 DNA sequence: TGCAGTGCTAACCTAAGGGGACACTACACCTTC. Protein: CSANLRGHYTF.

The chain combines TRBV20-1 with TRBJ1-5, with 10 bases that match TRBD1. The CDR3 length is 14 residues. Trimming took 3 bases from V and 5 from J; bases not matched to a gene: 4. The V gene's germline CDR1 is DFQATT and CDR2 SNEGSKA (reference sequence). The CDR3 nucleotides are TGCAGTGCTAGGCGGACAGGGGGGGATCAGCCCCAGCATTTT. Protein: CSARRTGGDQPQHF.

The V call is TRBV5-1, the J call TRBJ2-2; 7 bases line up with TRBD1. The CDR3 is made up of 14 amino acids. The junction had 4 bases not matched to a gene; V was cut back by 3 bases and J by 5 bases. Per germline, CDR1 SGHRS and CDR2 YFSETQ. This CDR3 reads CASSSTGETGELFF. DNA of the CDR3: TGCGCCAGCAGCTCCACAGGGGAAACCGGGGAGCTGTTTTTT.

The V call is TRBV7-6, the J call TRBJ2-5; 12 bases are a match to TRBD2. Germline CDR1 is SGHVS and CDR2 is FNYEAQ. J gave up 2 bases and V 3 bases, and 4 bases lay outside the gene matches. This CDR3 spans 16 amino acids. For the CDR3, the DNA is TGTGCCAGCAGCTTCGGGACTAGCGGGCCACAAGAGACCCAGTACTTC. Its protein product is CASSFGTSGPQETQYF.

This chain joins TRBV2 and TRBJ1-5; D remains unclear. The CDR3 runs to 13 residues. The V gene's germline CDR1 is SNHLY and CDR2 FYNNEI. The V end was cut by 6 bases, the J end by 0 bases, with 6 bases between. CDR3 bases: TGTGCCAGCAGCCGGGATAGCAATCAGCCCCAGCATTTT. It yields the protein CASSRDSNQPQHF.

A few counts support this clonotype. V gene TRBV4-2 combines with J gene TRBJ1-2; D gene uncertain. CDR1 is LGHNA and CDR2 is YNFKEQ in the germline V gene. The CDR3 length is 14 residues. Trimming left V 0 bases short and J 1 base short, with 6 bases between. DNA of the CDR3: TGTGCCAGCAGCCAAGATCAGATTAACTATGGCTACACCTTC. Translation gives CASSQDQINYGYTF.